This is a list of T cell receptor beta chains from one sample in a study of T cells in Graves' hyperthyroidism and ophthalmopathy. In TCRdb, the multiplex PCR reads were re-called with MiXCR into one record per CDR3 protein. The table includes hundreds of thousands of distinct CDR3 sequences, approximately 14% detected once. The sample consisted of blood. The receptor set was obtained from a woman aged 18-30 years with Graves' hyperthyroidism. CDR3s include the opening cysteine and the closing phenylalanine or tryptophan. The order of the fields is V gene, clone size, J gene, D gene, CDR3 protein, CDR3 DNA. A D gene is named only where the DNA matches it firmly. Clone sizes are given selectively: once, few, many, or a class where the clone is expanded.

TRBV27	many	TRBJ1-1	.	CASSFHTAQNEAFF	TGTGCCAGCAGTTTTCATACAGCCCAAAATGAAGCTTTCTTT
TRBV7-2	many	TRBJ1-4	.	CASSSTGTGEKLFF	TGTGCCAGCAGCTCAACAGGGACCGGTGAAAAACTGTTTTTT
TRBV7-2	many	TRBJ1-5	.	CASSLRAGINSNQPQHF	TGTGCCAGCAGCTTACGGGCAGGAATAAATAGCAATCAGCCCCAGCATTTT
TRBV2	many	TRBJ2-1	.	CASYGKRRYNEQFF	TGTGCCAGCTACGGGAAACGTAGGTACAATGAGCAGTTCTTC
TRBV7-2	few	TRBJ1-5	.	CASSRPPSNQPQHF	TGTGCCAGCAGCCGTCCCCCCTCTAATCAGCCCCAGCATTTT
TRBV7-9	many	TRBJ2-3	.	CASSFQLYQYF	TGTGCCAGCAGTTTTCAGTTGTATCAGTATTTT
TRBV6-1	many	TRBJ2-1	.	CASSEGGFGTSYNEQFF	TGTGCCAGCAGTGAAGGGGGATTCGGGACTTCCTACAATGAGCAGTTCTTC
TRBV11-3	few	TRBJ2-2	.	CASSPRSTGELFF	TGTGCCAGCAGCCCCCGGAGCACCGGGGAGCTGTTTTTT
TRBV12-3/TRBV12-4	many	TRBJ1-5	TRBD1	CASRSGTGRFSNQPQHF	TGTGCCAGCAGATCCGGGACAGGGCGATTTAGCAATCAGCCCCAGCATTTT
TRBV6-1	many	TRBJ2-3	TRBD2	CASTLAGHTDTQYF	TGTGCCAGCACTCTAGCGGGCCACACAGATACGCAGTATTTT
TRBV20-1	many	TRBJ2-2	TRBD2	CSASSRGGTGELFF	TGCAGTGCTTCTTCGCGGGGGGGCACCGGGGAGCTGTTTTTT
TRBV3-1	many	TRBJ2-3	TRBD1	CASSQSRGPVANTQYF	TGTGCCAGCAGCCAAAGCAGGGGGCCCGTCGCGAATACGCAGTATTTT
TRBV20-1	many	TRBJ1-1	.	CSAKAGGLETEAFF	TGCAGTGCCAAAGCTGGGGGGCTAGAGACTGAAGCTTTCTTT
TRBV20-1	.	TRBJ2-7	.	CSARDTLGYEQYF	TGCAGTGCTAGAGATACGCTGGGCTACGAGCAGTACTTC
TRBV18	many	TRBJ2-3	.	CASSRTDPETDTQYF	TGTGCCAGCTCACGAACGGACCCTGAGACAGATACGCAGTATTTT
TRBV29-1	.	TRBJ2-3	.	CSGQAQVPTDTQYF	TGCAGCGGCCAGGCACAAGTCCCGACAGATACGCAGTATTTT
TRBV20-1	many	TRBJ1-4	.	CGLGGGSANEKLFF	TGCGGGTTGGGAGGGGGGTCCGCTAATGAAAAACTGTTTTTT
TRBV7-9	once	TRBJ2-3	TRBD2	CASSIGTSESTDTQYF	TGTGCCAGCAGCATAGGGACTAGCGAAAGCACAGATACGCAGTATTTT
TRBV2	many	TRBJ2-2	.	CASSLGPLQLFF	TGTGCCAGCAGTCTCGGGCCCCTCCAGCTGTTTTTT
TRBV3-1	.	TRBJ2-3	.	CASSQVTGTQYF	TGTGCCAGCAGCCAAGTAACAGGTACGCAGTATTTT
TRBV5-5	.	TRBJ2-5	TRBD2	CASSLEAKAGGRETQYF	TGTGCCAGCAGCTTGGAAGCGAAAGCGGGAGGGCGGGAGACCCAGTACTTC
TRBV15	few	TRBJ2-1	.	CATSIPTVIGQFF	TGTGCCACCAGCATACCGACGGTTATTGGGCAGTTCTTC
TRBV11-1	many	TRBJ2-7	.	CASSSSGTHYEQYF	TGTGCCAGCAGCTCATCCGGGACACACTACGAGCAGTACTTC
TRBV12-3/TRBV12-4	many	TRBJ2-5	TRBD1	CASSLGQGNLGETQYF	TGTGCCAGCAGTTTGGGACAGGGTAACCTGGGAGAGACCCAGTACTTC
TRBV12-3/TRBV12-4	many	TRBJ2-3	TRBD2	CASSLAGGQTDTQYF	TGTGCCAGCAGCCTAGCGGGGGGGCAGACAGATACGCAGTATTTT
TRBV7-3	many	TRBJ2-3	.	CASSRGGGRGSTDTQYF	TGTGCCAGCAGTCGGGGAGGGGGCAGGGGTAGCACAGATACGCAGTATTTT
TRBV7-2	many	TRBJ2-1	TRBD2	CASSRASGSIYNEQFF	TGTGCCAGCAGCCGGGCTAGCGGGAGTATCTACAATGAGCAGTTCTTC
TRBV12-3/TRBV12-4	many	TRBJ2-7	TRBD1	CASSLGQGASYEQYF	TGTGCCAGCAGTTTGGGGCAGGGGGCCTCCTACGAGCAGTACTTC
TRBV6-1	.	TRBJ2-3	TRBD2	CASSASGGATDTQYF	TGTGCCAGCAGTGCAAGCGGGGGAGCAACAGATACGCAGTATTTT
TRBV10-3	many	TRBJ2-5	TRBD2	CAISATSGLRETQYF	TGTGCCATCAGTGCAACTAGCGGGTTAAGGGAGACCCAGTACTTC
TRBV5-1	few	TRBJ2-5	.	CASSLARQGKETQYF	TGCGCCAGCAGCTTGGCCCGGCAGGGGAAAGAGACCCAGTACTTC
TRBV30	.	TRBJ2-3	TRBD1	CAWRLGQGTTDTQYF	TGTGCCTGGAGATTGGGACAGGGGACCACAGATACGCAGTATTTT
TRBV12-3/TRBV12-4	many	TRBJ2-3	TRBD2	CASGPLLRLAASTDTQYF	TGTGCCAGCGGCCCCCTCCTCCGGCTAGCGGCTAGCACAGATACGCAGTATTTT
TRBV11-3	many	TRBJ1-1	.	CASGRGLRTEAFF	TGTGCCAGCGGGCGGGGGCTGCGGACTGAAGCTTTCTTT
TRBV15	few	TRBJ2-5	.	CATRSDWLLGETQYF	TGTGCCACACGGTCTGATTGGCTCCTAGGGGAGACCCAGTACTTC
TRBV7-2	many	TRBJ2-5	TRBD2	CASSPTGTSLETQYF	TGTGCCAGCAGCCCAACCGGGACTAGCCTCGAGACCCAGTACTTC
TRBV30	.	TRBJ2-1	.	CAWSKGRNEQFF	TGTGCCTGGAGTAAGGGACGAAATGAGCAGTTCTTC
TRBV19	few	TRBJ2-5	TRBD1	CASTEGQGVKETQYF	TGTGCCAGTACCGAGGGACAGGGGGTTAAAGAGACCCAGTACTTC
TRBV28	few	TRBJ2-4	TRBD2	CASSLYGVSGGAAKNIQYF	TGTGCCAGCAGTTTATACGGGGTTAGCGGGGGGGCCGCCAAAAACATTCAGTACTTC
TRBV19	few	TRBJ1-5	.	CASSIVAGQPQHF	TGTGCCAGTAGTATAGTAGCGGGTCAGCCCCAGCATTTT
TRBV4-1	.	TRBJ1-2	.	CASSQVGDRGYTF	TGCGCCAGCAGCCAAGTAGGGGATCGTGGCTACACCTTC
TRBV14	few	TRBJ1-3	.	CASSHVLQGGNTIYF	TGTGCCAGCAGCCATGTTCTCCAAGGTGGAAACACCATATATTTT
TRBV7-6	many	TRBJ2-1	TRBD2	CASSLGGLAGQFF	TGTGCCAGCAGCTTAGGGGGGCTAGCGGGGCAGTTCTTC
TRBV9	.	TRBJ1-5	.	CASSVADSSNQPQHF	TGTGCCAGCAGCGTAGCGGACAGTAGCAATCAGCCCCAGCATTTT
TRBV12-3/TRBV12-4	few	TRBJ2-6	TRBD1	CASSGTGGPSGANVLTF	TGTGCCAGCAGTGGGACAGGGGGGCCCTCTGGGGCCAACGTCCTGACTTTC
TRBV3-1	.	TRBJ1-4	.	CASSQPGTSNEKLFF	TGTGCCAGCAGCCAACCCGGGACCAGTAATGAAAAACTGTTTTTT
TRBV12-3/TRBV12-4	many	TRBJ2-4	.	CASRVGKNIQYF	TGTGCCTCCAGGGTGGGCAAAAACATTCAGTACTTC
TRBV29-1	many	TRBJ2-1	.	CSVRQDYYNEQFF	TGCAGCGTTCGACAGGATTACTACAATGAGCAGTTCTTC
TRBV18	many	TRBJ2-5	.	CASSPGTDQKKETQYF	TGTGCCAGCTCACCTGGGACCGACCAAAAGAAAGAGACCCAGTACTTC
TRBV5-5	many	TRBJ2-5	TRBD1	CASSFSRGLPETQYF	TGTGCCAGCAGCTTCTCCAGGGGGTTACCGGAGACCCAGTACTTC
TRBV6-1	many	TRBJ2-1	TRBD1	CASSRDRVYNEQFF	TGTGCCAGCAGCCGGGACAGGGTATACAATGAGCAGTTCTTC
TRBV20-1	many	TRBJ2-5	TRBD1	CSAMDRVRETQYF	TGCAGTGCCATGGACAGGGTGCGAGAGACCCAGTACTTC
TRBV11-2	many	TRBJ2-3	.	CASSAHPTDTQYF	TGTGCCAGCAGCGCTCACCCCACAGATACGCAGTATTTT
TRBV27	.	TRBJ1-6	TRBD1	CASRWDRGLSPPHF	TGTGCCAGCAGATGGGACAGGGGGCTTTCACCCCCCCACTTT